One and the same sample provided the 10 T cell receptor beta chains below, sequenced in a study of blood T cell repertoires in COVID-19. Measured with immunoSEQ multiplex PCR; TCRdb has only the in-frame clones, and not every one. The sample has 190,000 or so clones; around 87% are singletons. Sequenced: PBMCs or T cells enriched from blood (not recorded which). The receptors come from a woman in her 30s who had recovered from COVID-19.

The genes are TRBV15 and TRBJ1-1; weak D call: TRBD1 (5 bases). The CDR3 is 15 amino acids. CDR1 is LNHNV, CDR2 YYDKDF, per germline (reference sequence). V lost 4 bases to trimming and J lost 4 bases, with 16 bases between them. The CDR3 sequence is CATSTGAGGSTEAFF. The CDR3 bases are TGTGCCACCAGCACTGGGGCTGGAGGGTCCACTGAAGCTTTCTTT.

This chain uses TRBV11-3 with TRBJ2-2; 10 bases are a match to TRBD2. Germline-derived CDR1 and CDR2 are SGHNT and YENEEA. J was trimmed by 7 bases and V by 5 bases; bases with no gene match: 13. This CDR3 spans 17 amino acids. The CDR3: CASSPRPSGRKGGELFF. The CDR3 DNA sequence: TGTGCCAGCAGCCCCCGACCTAGCGGGAGAAAGGGCGGGGAGCTGTTTTTT.

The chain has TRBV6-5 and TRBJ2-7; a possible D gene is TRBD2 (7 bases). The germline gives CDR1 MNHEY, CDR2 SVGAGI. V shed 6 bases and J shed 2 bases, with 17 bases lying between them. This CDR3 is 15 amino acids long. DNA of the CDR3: TGTGCCAGCAGCGGACGGGGGGCGGAAGCCTACGAGCAGTACTTC. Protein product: CASSGRGAEAYEQYF.

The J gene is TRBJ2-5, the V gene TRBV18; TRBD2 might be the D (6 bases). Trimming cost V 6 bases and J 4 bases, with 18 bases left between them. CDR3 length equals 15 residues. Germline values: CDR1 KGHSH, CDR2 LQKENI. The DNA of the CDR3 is TGTGCCAGCTCGCCCGACTGGGGGGAGGCAGAGACCCAGTACTTC. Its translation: CASSPDWGEAETQYF.

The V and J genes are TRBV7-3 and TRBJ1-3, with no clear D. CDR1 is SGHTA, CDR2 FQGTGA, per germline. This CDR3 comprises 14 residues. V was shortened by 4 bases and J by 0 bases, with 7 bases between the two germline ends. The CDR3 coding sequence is TGTGCCAGCAGCTACGACAACTCTGGAAACACCATATATTTT. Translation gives CASSYDNSGNTIYF.

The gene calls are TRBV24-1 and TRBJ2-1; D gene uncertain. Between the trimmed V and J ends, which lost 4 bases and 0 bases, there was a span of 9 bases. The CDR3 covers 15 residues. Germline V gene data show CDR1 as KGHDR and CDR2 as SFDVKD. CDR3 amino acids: CATSDDKSSYNEQFF. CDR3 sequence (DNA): TGTGCCACCAGTGACGACAAGAGCTCCTACAATGAGCAGTTCTTC.

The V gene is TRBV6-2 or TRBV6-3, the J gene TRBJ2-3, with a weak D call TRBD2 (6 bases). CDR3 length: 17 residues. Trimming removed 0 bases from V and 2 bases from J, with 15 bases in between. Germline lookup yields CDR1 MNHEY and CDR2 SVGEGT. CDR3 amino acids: CASSYSITGVHTDTQYF. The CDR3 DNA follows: TGTGCCAGCAGTTACTCGATTACGGGGGTGCACACAGATACGCAGTATTTT.

CDR3 DNA: TGTGCCAGCAGTTTGGGGGGAAACGAGCAGTACTTC. Translated: CASSLGGNEQYF. The gene calls are TRBV27 and TRBJ2-7, with D tentatively TRBD2 (6 bases). CDR1 is MNHEY and CDR2 is SMNVEV in the germline V gene (reference sequence). V lost 3 bases and J 5 bases, leaving 8 bases between the germline ends. The CDR3 has 12 amino acids.

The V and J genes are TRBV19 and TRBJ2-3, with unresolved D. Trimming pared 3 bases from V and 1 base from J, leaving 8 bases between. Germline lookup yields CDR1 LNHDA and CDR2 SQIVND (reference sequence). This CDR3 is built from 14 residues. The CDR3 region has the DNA TGTGCCAGTAGTATGGCCGCGGGCACAGATACGCAGTATTTT. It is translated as CASSMAAGTDTQYF. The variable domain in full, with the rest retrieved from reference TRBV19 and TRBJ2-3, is DGGITQSPKYLFRKEGQNVTLSCEQNLNHDAMYWYRQDPGQGLRLIYYSQIVNDFQKGDIAEGYSVSREKKESFPLTVTSAQKNPTAFYLCASSMAAGTDTQYFGPGTRLTVL.

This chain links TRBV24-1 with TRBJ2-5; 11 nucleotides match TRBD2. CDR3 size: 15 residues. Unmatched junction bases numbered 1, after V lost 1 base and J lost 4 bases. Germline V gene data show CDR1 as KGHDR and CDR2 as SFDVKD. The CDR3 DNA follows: TGTGCCACCAGTGATTTACTAGCGGGAGTAGAGACCCAGTACTTC. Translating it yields CATSDLLAGVETQYF.